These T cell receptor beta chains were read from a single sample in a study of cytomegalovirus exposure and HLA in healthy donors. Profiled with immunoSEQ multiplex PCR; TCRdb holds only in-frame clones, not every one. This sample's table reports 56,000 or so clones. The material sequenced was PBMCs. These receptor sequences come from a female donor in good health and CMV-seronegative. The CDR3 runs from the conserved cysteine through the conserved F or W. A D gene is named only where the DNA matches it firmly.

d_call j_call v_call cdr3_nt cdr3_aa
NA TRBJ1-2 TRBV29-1 TGCAGCGCCATTAGTGCCTCTGCCTACACCTTC CSAISASAYTF
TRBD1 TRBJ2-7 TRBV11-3 TGTGCCAGCACTCTAGGGGGCAGATCCTACGAGCAGTACTTC CASTLGGRSYEQYF
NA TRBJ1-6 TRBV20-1 TGCAGTCTAAATTCACCCCTCCACTTT CSLNSPLHF
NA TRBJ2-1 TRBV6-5 TGTGCCAGCAGTTCGCCTAAGGGGAACAATGAGCAGTTCTTC CASSSPKGNNEQFF
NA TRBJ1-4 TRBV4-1 TGCGCCAGCAGCCAGGGCCCGGAGGCTGAAAAACTGTTTTTT CASSQGPEAEKLFF
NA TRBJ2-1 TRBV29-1 TGCAGCGTTGAAGATGGGGCAGGGTCTCCCTACAATGAGCAGTTCTTC CSVEDGAGSPYNEQFF
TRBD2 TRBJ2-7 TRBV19 TGTGCCAGTAGTATTGGTGGGCTAGCGGACGCCTACGAGCAGTACTTC CASSIGGLADAYEQYF
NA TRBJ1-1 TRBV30 TGTGCCTGGAGTGTAATCACAGGGATAGGCACTGAAGCTTTCTTT CAWSVITGIGTEAFF
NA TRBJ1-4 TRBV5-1 TGCGCCAGCAGCTTGGGGGGGGGTTATGAAAAACTGTTTTTT CASSLGGGYEKLFF
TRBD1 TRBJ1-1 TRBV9 TGTGCCAGCAGCGTAGGGGGATCAGGGGGCACTGAAGCTTTCTTT CASSVGGSGGTEAFF
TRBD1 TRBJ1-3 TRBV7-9 TGTGCCAGCAGCCGAGGACAGGGCTCTGGAAACACCATATATTTT CASSRGQGSGNTIYF
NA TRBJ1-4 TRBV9 TGTGCCAGCAGCCGCCGGGCTAATGAAAAACTGTTTTTT CASSRRANEKLFF
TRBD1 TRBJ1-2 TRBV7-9 TGTGCCAGCAGCTGGACAGGGGAGCATGGCTACACCTTC CASSWTGEHGYTF
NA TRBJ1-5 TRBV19 TGTGCCAGTAGTATCGGAGTGAATAGCAATCAGCCCCAGCATTTT CASSIGVNSNQPQHF
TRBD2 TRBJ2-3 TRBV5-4 TGTGCCAGCAGCTTGGGGGGACTAGCGTTTCCGCAGTATTTT CASSLGGLAFPQYF
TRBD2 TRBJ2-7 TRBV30 TGTGCCTGGGGGACTAGCGCCTACGAGCAGTACTTC CAWGTSAYEQYF
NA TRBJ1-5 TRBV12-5 TGTGCTAGTGGTTTGGTCCCTAATAGCAATCAGCCCCAGCATTTT CASGLVPNSNQPQHF
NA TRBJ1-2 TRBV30 TGTGCCTGGAGGGACTCAGGCTACACCTTC CAWRDSGYTF
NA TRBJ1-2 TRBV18 TGTGCCAGCTCACCGGGTGCGGGGAATAACTATGGCTACACCTTC CASSPGAGNNYGYTF
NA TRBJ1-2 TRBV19 TGTGCCAGTAGCCCTTACCAAAGGGGCAGCTCTGCTAACTATGGCTACACCTTC CASSPYQRGSSANYGYTF
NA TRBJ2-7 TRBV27 TGTGCCAGCCAATATAGCAGGGGTTGGGGTAACGAGCAGTACTTC CASQYSRGWGNEQYF
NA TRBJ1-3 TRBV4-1 TGCGCCAGCAGCCGAGGAACGGGGACTGGAAACACCATATATTTT CASSRGTGTGNTIYF
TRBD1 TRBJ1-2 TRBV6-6 TGTGCCAGCAGTTACCAGGGACAGAACTATGGCTACACCTTC CASSYQGQNYGYTF
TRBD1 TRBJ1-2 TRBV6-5 TGTGCCAGCAGCCCCCCGACAGGGGCCGGCTACACCTTC CASSPPTGAGYTF
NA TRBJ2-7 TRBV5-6 TGTGCCAGCAGCTTTAGGGGCGAGCAGTACTTC CASSFRGEQYF
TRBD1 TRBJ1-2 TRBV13 TGTGCCAGCAGCAGAACAGGGGGCAACTATGGCTACACCTTC CASSRTGGNYGYTF
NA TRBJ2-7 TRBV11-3 TGTGCCAGCAGCTTAGAGCCAGGGCAATCCTACGAGCAGTACTTC CASSLEPGQSYEQYF
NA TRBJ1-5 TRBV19 TGTGCCAGTAGCCCAAAACAGGCCCCCATGGGGAGCAATCAGCCCCAGCATTTT CASSPKQAPMGSNQPQHF
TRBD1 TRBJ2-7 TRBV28 TGTGCCAGCAGTCCCGGACAGGCCGCTTCCTACGAGCAGTACTTC CASSPGQAASYEQYF
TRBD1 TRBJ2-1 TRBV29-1 TGCAGCGTTGTGACAGGGGGGGATGAGCAGTTCTTC CSVVTGGDEQFF